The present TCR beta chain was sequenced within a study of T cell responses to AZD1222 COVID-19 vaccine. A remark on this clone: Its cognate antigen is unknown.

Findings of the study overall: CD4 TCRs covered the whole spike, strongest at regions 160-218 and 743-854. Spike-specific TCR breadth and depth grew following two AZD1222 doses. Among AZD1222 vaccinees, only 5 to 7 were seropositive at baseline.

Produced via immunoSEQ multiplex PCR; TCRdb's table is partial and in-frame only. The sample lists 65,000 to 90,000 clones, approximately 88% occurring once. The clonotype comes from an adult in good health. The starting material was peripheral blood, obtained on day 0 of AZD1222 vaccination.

The CDR3 sequence: CASSYFQGRIPEAFF. CDR3 sequence (DNA): TGTGCCAGCAGCTATTTCCAGGGACGGATTCCTGAAGCTTTCTTT. This chain connects TRBV5-8 to TRBJ1-1; D is perhaps TRBD1 (5 bases). The CDR3 loop spans 15 amino acids. Germline-derived CDR1 and CDR2 are SGHTS and YDEGEE. Trimming took off 3 bases at V and 6 bases at J, with 18 bases between the two ends.